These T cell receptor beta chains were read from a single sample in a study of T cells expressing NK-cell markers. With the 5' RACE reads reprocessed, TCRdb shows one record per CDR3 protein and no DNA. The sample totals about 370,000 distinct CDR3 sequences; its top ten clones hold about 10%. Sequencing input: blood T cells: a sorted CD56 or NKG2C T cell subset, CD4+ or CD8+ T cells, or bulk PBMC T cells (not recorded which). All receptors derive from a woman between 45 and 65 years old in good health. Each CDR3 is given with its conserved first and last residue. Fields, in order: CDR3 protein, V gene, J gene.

cdr3_aa: CSARDIDSSTHQETQYF
v_call: TRBV20-1
j_call: TRBJ2-5

cdr3_aa: CASSLKGRETQYF
v_call: TRBV18
j_call: TRBJ2-5

cdr3_aa: CASSGTGGSYNEQFF
v_call: TRBV9
j_call: TRBJ2-1

cdr3_aa: CASSRRRGDQPQHF
v_call: TRBV18
j_call: TRBJ1-5

cdr3_aa: CASSMDRTNTEAFF
v_call: TRBV7-6
j_call: TRBJ1-1

cdr3_aa: CASTPTRQPSNEKLFF
v_call: TRBV19
j_call: TRBJ1-4

cdr3_aa: CASSPMGLAGGRGEQFF
v_call: TRBV7-2
j_call: TRBJ2-1

cdr3_aa: CASTRTGGAEDTQYF
v_call: TRBV5-1
j_call: TRBJ2-3

cdr3_aa: CASRKRLFSNEKLFF
v_call: TRBV12-3/TRBV12-4
j_call: TRBJ1-4

cdr3_aa: CASSQERVFGETQYF
v_call: TRBV4-1
j_call: TRBJ2-5

cdr3_aa: CATSKSGGPRGNEQFF
v_call: TRBV15
j_call: TRBJ2-1

cdr3_aa: CSVGGGVSYEQYF
v_call: TRBV29-1
j_call: TRBJ2-7

cdr3_aa: CASSQDGLAGSAISKNIQYF
v_call: TRBV4-1
j_call: TRBJ2-4

cdr3_aa: CASSKGLAGAETQYF
v_call: TRBV12-3/TRBV12-4
j_call: TRBJ2-5

cdr3_aa: CASSSRSLAGSLETQYF
v_call: TRBV7-8
j_call: TRBJ2-5

cdr3_aa: CATSREGGTENIQYF
v_call: TRBV15
j_call: TRBJ2-4

cdr3_aa: CASSQAAESTDTQYF
v_call: TRBV4-1
j_call: TRBJ2-3

cdr3_aa: CASTNVLETQYF
v_call: TRBV11-1
j_call: TRBJ2-5

cdr3_aa: CASSSLEYSGRGEQFF
v_call: TRBV11-2
j_call: TRBJ2-1

cdr3_aa: CASRLSDEQFF
v_call: TRBV7-9
j_call: TRBJ2-1

cdr3_aa: CATSDSTLAGAGTQYF
v_call: TRBV24-1
j_call: TRBJ2-5

cdr3_aa: CASSRRGQGVRKTQYF
v_call: TRBV12-3/TRBV12-4
j_call: TRBJ2-5

cdr3_aa: CASSLGRGYGYNEQFF
v_call: TRBV14
j_call: TRBJ2-1

cdr3_aa: CASSPWGQNAYEQFF
v_call: TRBV5-1
j_call: TRBJ2-1

cdr3_aa: CASSGINEQFF
v_call: TRBV2
j_call: TRBJ2-1

cdr3_aa: CASSQGGTVYEQYF
v_call: TRBV4-1
j_call: TRBJ2-7

cdr3_aa: CASSKVGTGHQPQHF
v_call: TRBV21-1
j_call: TRBJ1-5

cdr3_aa: CASSLLSVNTGELFF
v_call: TRBV7-9
j_call: TRBJ2-2

cdr3_aa: CASSYGVGLGDTQYF
v_call: TRBV6-5
j_call: TRBJ2-3

cdr3_aa: CASSQDGVAGGYNEQFF
v_call: TRBV4-1
j_call: TRBJ2-1

cdr3_aa: CASSPTRVPYNEQFF
v_call: TRBV6-5
j_call: TRBJ2-1

cdr3_aa: CASTSRAYTDTQYF
v_call: TRBV12-3/TRBV12-4
j_call: TRBJ2-3

cdr3_aa: CASGDGQESSYNEQFF
v_call: TRBV12-5
j_call: TRBJ2-1

cdr3_aa: CASSFAGDRGRRNEQFF
v_call: TRBV12-3/TRBV12-4
j_call: TRBJ2-1

cdr3_aa: CASSAQGDGTDTQYF
v_call: TRBV5-1
j_call: TRBJ2-3

cdr3_aa: CASKAPLAPQYF
v_call: TRBV11-2
j_call: TRBJ2-5